Listed here are 8 T cell receptor beta chains from one sample, sequenced in a study of T cell clonality in common variable immunodeficiency. Here immunoSEQ multiplex PCR was the method, and the copy in TCRdb shows in-frame clones only, minus some. The sample contains tens of thousands of clones, none occurring once; about 1.7% lies in the top ten. The material sequenced was peripheral blood mononuclear cells. The origin of the receptors is a person aged 18 to 70 in good health.

This clone was seen at least ten times. The read ends 3 residues early relative to the CDR3; the germline J gene fills the gap. The J gene is TRBJ1-5, the V gene TRBV7-8; 7 bases map to TRBD1. CDR3 length: 15 residues. V lost 5 bases, J lost 6 bases, and 10 bases stayed unmatched. Per germline, CDR1 SGHVS and CDR2 FQNEAQ. Partial CDR3 DNA: TGTGCCAGCAGCCCACAGGGGCCCACGGGTCAGCCC. Translated: CASSPQGPTGQP. The complete CDR3 reads CASSPQGPTGQPQHF.

This clone was recorded many times. The read ends 3 residues early relative to the CDR3; the germline J gene fills the gap. This sequence joins TRBV5-1 and TRBJ2-1; 12 bases agree with TRBD1. The CDR3 length is 16 residues. Per the germline V gene, CDR1 is SGHRS and CDR2 is YFSETQ. With V trimmed by 0 bases and J by 9 bases, 7 bases remained unmatched. The CDR3 loop is CASSLAGGTGGREQFF. CDR3 bases read: TGCGCCAGCAGCTTGGCAGGCGGGACAGGGGGCCGTGAG.

This clone was observed many times. The sequenced fragment ends 3 residues before the CDR3 boundary, so the rest is inferred from the germline J gene. The rearrangement joins TRBV19 to TRBJ1-1; TRBD1 might be the D (5 bases). Germline CDR1 is LNHDA and CDR2 is SQIVND (reference sequence). Deletions cut 3 bases from V and 2 bases from J, with 13 bases between. The CDR3 extends over 15 amino acids. CDR3 sequence: CASSIDEGVNTEAFF. The CDR3 DNA, read in part, is TGTGCCAGTAGTATCGATGAAGGGGTAAACACTGAA.

This clone appeared many times. Read coverage stops 3 residues before the CDR3 terminus; the germline J gene supplies the remainder. V gene TRBV19 combines with J gene TRBJ1-6; D unclear. Between the trimmed V and J ends, which lost 5 bases and 6 bases, there was a span of 8 bases. Germline CDR1 reads LNHDA; CDR2 reads SQIVND (reference sequence). The CDR3 sequence is 13 residues long. CDR3: CASSVSFNSPLHF. The sequenced CDR3 bases are TGTGCCAGTAGTGTCTCTTTTAATTCACCC.

This clone was detected ten times or more. From the germline J gene comes the end of the CDR3, since the read stops 3 residues before it. The chain is built from TRBV20-1 and TRBJ1-4; TRBD1 is a possible D gene (5 bases). The CDR3 has 12 amino acids. The germline V gene encodes CDR1 DFQATT and CDR2 SNEGSKA (reference sequence). Deletions cut 6 bases from V and 7 bases from J, with 12 bases between. The CDR3 DNA, read in part, is TGCAGTGCGGGAGGGGCCCTTGAAAAA. It codes for CSAGGALEK. The whole CDR3 protein reads CSAGGALEKLFF.

This clone was seen many times. Read data end 3 residues before the CDR3 end; the end is taken from the germline J gene. The chain is built from TRBV7-6 and TRBJ2-2, with 10 bases aligning to TRBD1. In germline, CDR1 is SGHVS, CDR2 FNYEAQ. J was trimmed by 4 bases and V by 5 bases; bases with no gene match: 4. CDR3 size: 15 residues. CDR3 DNA, as far as it was read: TGTGCCAGCAGCGGCAGGACAGGGGGCACCGGGGAG. It codes for CASSGRTGGTGE. The CDR3 as a whole reads CASSGRTGGTGELFF. Full variable domain (rest looked up from reference TRBV7-6 and TRBJ2-2): GAGVSQSPRYKVTKRGQDVALRCDPISGHVSLYWYRQALGQGPEFLTYFNYEAQQDKSGLPNDRFSAERPEGSISTLTIQRTEQRDSAMYRCASSGRTGGTGELFFGEGSRLTVL.

This clone has ten or more counts. The CDR3 extends 3 residues past the end of the read, so its final part is completed from the germline J gene. The V and J genes are TRBV19 and TRBJ1-4; D may be TRBD1 (6 bases). The V gene's germline CDR1 is LNHDA and CDR2 SQIVND (reference sequence). This CDR3 spans 15 amino acids. The V end was cut by 9 bases, the J end by 3 bases, with 17 bases between. The covered CDR3 bases are TGTGCCAGCCGGGTTACAGGGCGGGCTAATGAAAAA. Translating gives CASRVTGRANEK. The CDR3 in its entirety is CASRVTGRANEKLFF.

This clone was recorded at least ten times. The read ends 3 residues before the CDR3 terminus; that terminus is restored from the germline J gene. This sequence joins TRBV6-1 and TRBJ1-4; no definite D call. This CDR3 is built from 16 residues. CDR1 is MNHNS and CDR2 is SASEGT in the germline V gene. The V end was cut by 4 bases, the J end by 2 bases, with 14 bases between. The CDR3 DNA, read in part, is TGTGCCAGCAGTGGGCAGGAACAGAAGACTAATGAAAAA. Its translation is CASSGQEQKTNEK. The full CDR3 is CASSGQEQKTNEKLFF.